The 16 T cell receptor beta chains listed next were all sequenced from one sample in a study of shared clonotypes between healthy human individuals. This table comes from immunoSEQ multiplex PCR, and its TCRdb copy is limited to in-frame clones, with some not included. The table records hundreds of thousands of clones, about 96% of them present only once. Sample: naive CD4+ T cells sorted from blood. Subset given: CD45RA+ positively selected. These receptors originate from a woman aged 25 to 45 in good health.

V gene TRBV27 combines with J gene TRBJ1-1; possibly TRBD1 for D (5 bases). Germline values: CDR1 MNHEY, CDR2 SMNVEV (reference sequence). This CDR3 region has 15 residues. Trimming took 0 bases from V and 8 from J, leaving 16 bases between them. The CDR3 DNA reads TGTGCCAGCAGTTTATCGATCGGGACCAAGGAGGAAGCTTTCTTT. As protein: CASSLSIGTKEEAFF.

The chain is built from TRBV4-1 and TRBJ2-7, with D possibly matching TRBD2 (5 bases). There are 17 residues in the CDR3. V was shortened by 4 bases and J by 4 bases, with 23 bases between the two germline ends. The germline gives CDR1 MGHRA, CDR2 YSYEKL. In nucleotides, the CDR3 is TGCGCCAGCAGCCGAGTCCTTCCCCGGGATTCCTCTTACGAGCAGTACTTC. This sequence encodes CASSRVLPRDSSYEQYF.

The chain has TRBV18 and TRBJ1-2; 11 bases agree with TRBD1. The CDR3 length is 16 residues. V gave up 3 bases and J gave up 1 base; unmatched junction bases: 4. Germline V gene data show CDR1 as KGHSH and CDR2 as LQKENI. Here the CDR3 reads CASSPTGTGGNYGYTF. The CDR3 DNA is TGTGCCAGCTCACCCACCGGGACAGGGGGTAACTATGGCTACACCTTC.

CDR3 in amino acids: CASSTDRETQYF. CDR3 DNA sequence: TGCGCCAGCAGCACGGACAGAGAGACCCAGTACTTC. This chain uses TRBV5-1 with TRBJ2-5; maybe TRBD1 (6 bases). Germline V gene sequence: CDR1 SGHRS, CDR2 YFSETQ. Trimming left V 4 bases short and J 4 bases short, with 8 bases between. This CDR3 comprises 12 residues.

The chain combines TRBV30 with TRBJ1-2, with D uncertain. The CDR3 length is 13 residues. Germline loops: CDR1 GTSNPN, CDR2 SVGIG (reference sequence). With 2 bases removed from V and 2 bases from J, the gap between germline ends came to 9 bases. The CDR3, as DNA: TGTGCCTGGAGTTGGCAGTCGAACTATGGCTACACCTTC. Residues: CAWSWQSNYGYTF.

The gene calls are TRBV29-1 and TRBJ2-3; TRBD2 aligns across 9 bases. The CDR3 has 15 amino acids. The V and J ends lost 4 bases and 3 bases, in that order; junction bases with no gene match: 8. Looked up from germline, CDR1 is SQVTM and CDR2 is ANQGSEA. The CDR3 reads CSVVLLAGGTDTQYF. The CDR3 region has the DNA TGCAGCGTTGTGTTGTTGGCGGGAGGGACAGATACGCAGTATTTT.

The chain has TRBV4-3 and TRBJ2-5, with D unresolved. Germline CDR1 reads LGHNA; CDR2 reads YSLEER. Trimming removed 6 bases from V and 5 bases from J, with 7 bases in between. CDR3 length: 11 residues. CDR3 in DNA: TGCGCCAGCAGGGTTGGGGAGACCCAGTACTTC. Encoded protein: CASRVGETQYF.

The J gene is TRBJ2-5, the V gene TRBV5-6, with TRBD1 matching 8 bases. The J segment lost 5 bases and the V segment lost 3 bases, leaving 9 bases of the junction unmatched. This CDR3 is 15 amino acids long. CDR1 and CDR2 from the germline V gene are SGHDT and YYEEEE. The CDR3 DNA is TGTGCCAGCAGCTGGATAAGGACAGGGTGGGAGACCCAGTACTTC. This encodes CASSWIRTGWETQYF.

The chain joins TRBV23-1 to TRBJ1-1, with 8 bases aligning to TRBD1. TRBV23-1 is reported as an ORF; its role is uncertain. The CDR3 runs to 16 residues. Unmatched junction bases numbered 14, after V lost 7 bases and J lost 4 bases. CDR3 sequence (DNA): TGCGCCAGCAAACGAAGGGTCAGGGGGCTGACCACTGAAGCTTTCTTT. Protein: CASKRRVRGLTTEAFF.

This clone was recorded only once. The chain combines TRBV11-2 with TRBJ1-5; D not resolved. V was cut by 5 bases and J by 1 base, with 6 bases left in between. CDR1 and CDR2 (germline): SGHAT, FQNNGV. This CDR3 region has 13 residues. The CDR3 bases are TGTGCCAGCAGCCGCGACAGCAATCAGCCCCAGCATTTT. Encoded protein: CASSRDSNQPQHF.

The chain carries TRBV4-1 and TRBJ2-1; 14 positions agree with TRBD2. Per germline, CDR1 MGHRA and CDR2 YSYEKL. The J segment lost 9 bases and the V segment lost 0 bases, leaving 7 bases of the junction unmatched. The CDR3 runs to 17 residues. CDR3 in amino acids: CASSQDFGTSGSREQFF. Written as DNA, the CDR3 is TGCGCCAGCAGCCAAGATTTCGGGACTAGCGGGAGTCGTGAGCAGTTCTTC.

The chain couples TRBV10-3 to TRBJ1-1; D is perhaps TRBD1 (5 bases). The CDR3 has 14 amino acids. Germline CDR1 reads ENHRY; CDR2 reads SYGVKD. Trimming shortened V by 2 bases and J by 1 base, and 8 bases separated the two germline ends. CDR3 DNA: TGTGCCATCAGTGAGGGGGCCTGGAACACTGAAGCTTTCTTT. It is translated as CAISEGAWNTEAFF.

The V gene is TRBV5-1, the J gene TRBJ2-1; no clear D gene. Germline V gene data show CDR1 as SGHRS and CDR2 as YFSETQ. Between the trimmed V and J ends, which lost 0 bases and 5 bases, there was a span of 12 bases. The CDR3 runs to 15 residues. Here the CDR3 DNA reads TGCGCCAGCAGCTTGGCGGGCAGTATGGACAATGAGCAGTTCTTC. It yields the protein CASSLAGSMDNEQFF.

The chain links TRBV7-2 to TRBJ1-1; D is possibly TRBD1 (5 bases). Germline V gene data show CDR1 as SGHTA and CDR2 as FQGNSA. V shed 6 bases and J shed 0 bases, with 8 bases lying between them. CDR3 length: 13 residues. In DNA form, the CDR3 reads TGTGCCAGCAGATTGGGGCTGAACACTGAAGCTTTCTTT. This codes for CASRLGLNTEAFF.

The gene calls are TRBV5-4 and TRBJ1-2; a possible D gene is TRBD1 (6 bases). CDR1 and CDR2 (germline): SGHNT, YYREEE (reference sequence). The CDR3 is 15 residues long. Trimming stripped 4 bases from V and 6 bases from J, with 19 bases between. The CDR3 DNA is TGTGCCAGCAGCGACTACCCCCGGGACAAAGATGGCTACACCTTC. It is translated as CASSDYPRDKDGYTF.

The chain combines TRBV10-1 with TRBJ2-7, with TRBD2 as a possible D gene (6 bases). The CDR3 length is 16 residues. Germline CDR1 reads WNHNN; CDR2 reads SYGVQD (reference sequence). Trimming removed 2 bases from V and 0 bases from J, with 14 bases in between. The CDR3 coding sequence is TGCGCCAGCAGTGAGAGTTTCGGGACTGGCTCCTACGAGCAGTACTTC. Its protein is CASSESFGTGSYEQYF.